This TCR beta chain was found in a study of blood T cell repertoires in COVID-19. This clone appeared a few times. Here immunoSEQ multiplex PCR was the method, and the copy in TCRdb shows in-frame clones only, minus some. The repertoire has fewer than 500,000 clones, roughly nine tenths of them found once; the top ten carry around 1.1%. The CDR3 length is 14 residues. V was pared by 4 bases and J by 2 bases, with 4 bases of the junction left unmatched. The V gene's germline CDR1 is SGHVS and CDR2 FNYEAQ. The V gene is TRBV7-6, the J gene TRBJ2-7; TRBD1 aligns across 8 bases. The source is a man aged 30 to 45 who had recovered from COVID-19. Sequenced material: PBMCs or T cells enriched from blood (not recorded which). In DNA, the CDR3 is TGTGCCAGCAGCTCAGGACAGGGCCCCTACGAGCAGTACTTC. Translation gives CASSSGQGPYEQYF.